This record looks at one T cell receptor (beta chain) sequence and its context. These data are taken from a study of blood T cell repertoires in COVID-19. Study in general: Acute and convalescent COVID-19 specimens originated in the United States, Italy and Spain.

Original handling: Estimates of nucleated cell counts were drawn from the amplification of reference gene primers. The method was immunoSEQ multiplex PCR; TCRdb's version includes in-frame clones alone and lacks a portion of them. For V, J and clone size, that table is used; D and trimming come from the DNA. Seen here are about 100,000 clones, around 73% observed once, and the top ten hold roughly 10%. Trimming removed 1 base at V and 5 bases at J, with 14 bases between. The CDR3 loop spans 15 amino acids. CDR1 is SGHTA and CDR2 is FQGNSA in the germline V gene. The sequence was collected from a man between 60 and 75 years old with active or convalescent COVID-19. The sample taken for sequencing was peripheral blood. The chain links TRBV7-2 to TRBJ2-5; D perhaps matches TRBD2 (6 bases). The CDR3: CASSLGGTARETQYF. CDR3 bases: TGTGCCAGCAGCTTAGGAGGGACTGCTCGGGAGACCCAGTACTTC.